This TCR beta chain was identified in a study of blood T cells in healthy people across ages (dated by TCRdb to the mid-2010s). At the level of the whole study: In model experiments, template switching captured about one uniquely barcoded TCR beta cDNA molecule for every two T cells. Donors were grouped into four age groups: young (average 16 years), middle-aged (around 39), aged (roughly 62) and long-lived (about 90). To track age-related changes in TCR beta repertoire diversity, the study relied on deep sequencing normalized with unique cDNA molecular identifiers. Using the same blood draw, the study looked at two additional independent replicas of 1 million unique cDNA reads for two donors, one aged 18 to 30 and the other aged 80 or older. Points the paper makes about the study in general: There was a strong correlation between observed TCR beta diversity and the percentage of naive T cells measured by flow cytometry. Observed TCR beta diversity per million T cells fell roughly linearly with age, and a significant reduction was already apparent by age around 36. Donor CMV infection status was unknown, potentially confounding age-related changes in expanded clonotypes. Because profiling used bulk unsorted PBMCs, naive and antigen-experienced compartments could not be compared conclusively. Compared with the aged group, the long-lived group had more naive CD4+ T cells, fewer expanded clones and increased TCR diversity, a pattern suggesting age selection. Estimates of total diversity based on one million sequenced T cells were regarded as lower bounds and as underestimates.

Receptor amplification or capture employed 5' RACE. Data came from an Illumina HiSeq 2500. The second PCR ran for about 6 to 12 cycles and used a J-beta primer mix along with a sample-barcoded 5' primer. A unique molecular identifier was introduced onto each TCR beta cDNA molecule by a template-switch 5' adaptor carrying 12 random nucleotides. At least 2.5 million CDR3-containing paired-end reads were obtained from each sample. First-strand cDNA was synthesized from all RNA with the Mint cDNA synthesis kit, primed by a TRBC-specific oligonucleotide. After uracil-DNA glycosylase treatment, a first 18-cycle PCR used universal primers M1SS and BC2_uni_R on all cDNA. Processing in the source paper ran as follows. For normalization, 1 million high-quality reads were randomly selected from each sample, with every read carrying a distinct molecular identifier. Instead of being binned into consensus sequences, reads that shared molecular identifiers were thrown out. MiTCR, with a Q25 quality threshold and the strictest error-elimination algorithm, was used for CDR3 identification, clonotype clustering and error correction. A nonparametric unseen species model using Euler transformation provided a lower-bound estimate of total TCR beta diversity. TCRdb ran its own pipeline on the public reads, namely fastp trimming at Q25 and MiXCR clone calling, and kept in-frame beta chains. Each entry merges the rows of one CDR3 protein and shows their most common DNA and genes. The V and J calls come from TCRdb's annotation, not from the publication. The table for this sample lists approximately 960,000 distinct CDR3 sequences; almost 30% of them were counted only once. The ten biggest clones cover 10% of the sample.

Donors were under 40 systemically healthy Caucasian individuals from Russia aged 6 to 90 years. Around 9.9 milliliters of peripheral blood were collected from each donor into EDTA-treated Vacutainer tubes. PBMCs were isolated by Ficoll-Paque density-gradient centrifugation, with at least 7 million obtained per sample. Total RNA, at least 5 micrograms per sample, was extracted from PBMCs with Trizol reagent. Naive CD45RAhigh/CD27high T cell percentages were measured by flow cytometry on a PBMC aliquot from every donor. In this sample, this clonotype turned up many times. It has no known antigen specificity. Qualities for individual bases were not recorded, and no much larger clone is one base off. The same sample was also studied in work on T cells of mothers and their children. The second paper further reports: Donors were nine systemically healthy Caucasian individuals: three mothers and their six children. cDNA synthesis used all of the extracted RNA, with 1.5 ug of RNA in each 15 ul reaction. In the second PCR, sample barcodes and 2-4 random nucleotides were introduced via the M1S primer. More than 8 million TCR beta CDR3 reads were obtained from each mother, and about 3 million reads were obtained from each child. In both related and unrelated pairs, thymic selection shapes the output of TCR recombination in a similar way, with inherited differences having only a minor effect. Normalized repertoire overlap was always found to be slightly, but never significantly, higher in related mother-child pairs than in unrelated mother-child pairs. With a sensitivity of approximately 93 clones per million clonotypes, no persistent microchimeric T cell clones were detected. The study used deep NGS to compare TCR beta repertoires of mothers and children, seeking features distinguishing related mother-child pairs from unrelated individuals. On average, the children were approximately 11 +/- 4 years old, while the mothers were 40 +/- 4 years old. After adapter ligation was performed with NEBNext reagents, the libraries were sequenced on an Illumina HiSeq 2000 with 100+100 nt paired-end reads. To prevent cross-contamination, the mother and child libraries were prepared a month apart and were sequenced in separate runs. For each donor, somewhere between roughly 500,000 and 2,100,000 distinct TCR beta clonotypes were identified. Naive TCR beta clonotypes were estimated from low-frequency clonotypes matched to each donor's FACS-determined naive share, without sorting.

The clonotype comes from a woman between 35 and 50 years old in good health. The sequenced material came from blood.

The CDR3 sequence is CSATTSGEATDTQYF. The sequence in DNA is TGCAGTGCAACGACTAGCGGGGAGGCTACAGATACGCAGTATTTT. Rearrangement joined TRBV20-1 to TRBJ2-3; the junction holds 11 bases that match TRBD2. From the cysteine through the phenylalanine, the CDR3 covers 15 amino acids. The sequence is cut down to CDR3 DNA, 45 bases in frame from base 1. Clipping removes 6 bases from V and 3 bases from J, with 8 as the unmatched junction base count. The germline V gene (reference sequence) supplies CDR1 DFQATT and CDR2 SNEGSKA.